This T cell receptor (beta chain) appears in the sequencing data of a study of T cell responses to AZD1222 COVID-19 vaccine. A note on this clone: Antigen unknown.

Study-wide findings and caveats: Repertoires were sampled only after the peak T cell response.

The repertoire was sequenced with immunoSEQ multiplex PCR; TCRdb's copy has only in-frame clones and lacks some. The sample records 93,000 or so clones, about nine tenths being singletons. Germline V gene data show CDR1 as MNHEY and CDR2 as SMNVEV (reference sequence). V lost 6 bases and J lost 0, with 10 bases in between. This CDR3 has 14 amino acids. This sample comprised peripheral blood, obtained on day 0 of AZD1222 vaccination. The rearrangement joins TRBV27 to TRBJ2-3; D is unclear. The clonotype was recovered from an adult in good health. CDR3 nucleotides: TGTGCCAGCAGGGCACAGTTTAGCACAGATACGCAGTATTTT. Translation gives CASRAQFSTDTQYF.